The clone carrying this TCR beta chain was observed a handful of times. Its antigen remains unknown. CDR1 SGHDT and CDR2 YYEEEE come from the germline V gene. V shed 4 bases and J shed 0 bases, with 7 bases lying between them. The CDR3 contains 13 residues. Primers included in the PCR were 60 Vbeta and 13 Jbeta primers. Repertoires were generated with immunoSEQ multiplex PCR, while TCRdb's copy carries only in-frame clones and drops some. The table records almost 85,000 clones, around 80% of them present only once. The data stem from a study of cytomegalovirus exposure and HLA in healthy donors. Study-wide points: Altogether, more than 150 TCR beta chains were recorded as cytomegalovirus-associated.

This chain links TRBV5-6 with TRBJ1-1; no clear D gene. The origin of this receptor is a male donor in good health and CMV-seropositive. Material for sequencing was PBMCs. This CDR3 is CASSLQMNTEAFF. The CDR3, as DNA: TGTGCCAGCAGCCTCCAGATGAACACTGAAGCTTTCTTT.